The present TCR beta chain was sequenced within a study of neurological immune-mediated disorders (dated 2019 in TCRdb). Background for the entire study: Using UMI-based sequencing, the study compared peripheral blood TCR-beta repertoires from patients with HTLV-I-associated myelopathy (HAM/TSP), patients with multiple sclerosis, and healthy controls. The approximately 100 TCR-beta libraries included longitudinal samples, technical triplicates and paired sorted CD4+ and CD8+ T-cell subsets alongside PBMC samples. Of the approximately 70 subjects in the cohort, about 14 were HAM/TSP patients, approximately 35 were multiple sclerosis patients, and approximately 20 were healthy controls. What the authors observed across the whole study: No identical CDR3 amino acid sequences were found to be shared among expanded clones across subjects, suggesting that TCR-beta repertoires were private in all groups. TCR clonal expansion was highest in HAM/TSP patients and lowest in MS patients, with MS patients falling below even healthy controls.

cDNA was synthesized by template-switch 5'RACE using a primer carrying a 10-nucleotide random unique molecular identifier by which each TCR transcript was tagged. Every sequencing run covered 15-18 subjects and yielded more than 180 million TCR-beta sequences. Total RNA was extracted with the RNeasy kit. Using the KAPA Real-time Library Amplification kit, TCR-beta VDJ regions were amplified with primers for the TCR constant region and the 5'RACE anchor. Sample indexes and Illumina adaptors were added in a first PCR, and a second PCR then increased library yield. After purification with Ampure beads, the TCR product of roughly 650 bp was size-selected on a 2% E-gel SizeSelection system. Before pooling, library quality was checked on a Bioanalyzer, concentration was measured with Qubit, and libraries were quantified with the Kapa Library Quantification kit. An Illumina HiSeq 2500 sequenced the libraries paired-end 2 x 150 bp. To increase sequence diversity, roughly 24-31% phiX was spiked into each library pool. Under the source paper's analysis protocol: Quality-filtered reads were processed with the UMI-based MiGEC pipeline, and over 90% of raw TCR sequences were removed by the MiGEC pipeline during error correction. IMGT germline references were used for aligning VDJ genes, and each clonotype was defined as a unique CDR3 amino acid sequence together with its V-J genes. Clonal expansion, Shannon diversity and CDR3 relatedness (CalcPairwiseDistances, ClusterSamples) were evaluated with VDJtools, and phylogenetic trees were built with CLCbio workbench. Clones with at least 8 unique UMIs were defined as expanded, with this threshold being based on coefficient-of-variation modelling across technical triplicates. TCRdb took the public reads, trimmed them with fastp at Q25, ran MiXCR for clone calling and kept in-frame beta chains. Entries are consolidated by CDR3 protein sequence, retaining the most common genes and DNA. These V and J calls rely on TCRdb rather than the paper's analysis. This sample has some 4,500 distinct CDR3 sequences in its table, and 23% of those were observed once. The biggest ten clones account for roughly 40% of the sample.

This clonotype counts as medium-sized (0.01 to 0.1%). No cognate antigen has been identified for it. Per-nucleotide qualities are absent, and no much larger clonotype sits a single base away. For sorted-subset TCR libraries, over 900,000 sorted CD4+ or CD8+ T cells were used. PBMCs were separated from peripheral blood using Ficoll-Hypaque density gradient centrifugation and then cryopreserved in liquid nitrogen. Paired sorted CD4+ and CD8+ subsets came from healthy controls, HAM/TSP patients and MS patients. V sheds 5 bases and J sheds 0 bases, leaving 8 bases between their ends. Including cysteine and phenylalanine, the CDR3 has 13 amino acids. Just the 39-base CDR3 DNA is kept, in frame starting at base 1. The germline V gene encodes CDR1 PRHDT and CDR2 FYEKMQ (reference sequence).

The receptor chain draws on TRBV13 and TRBJ2-7; the D gene remains uncertain. This TCR derives from a woman aged 55 to 70 with HTLV-1-associated myelopathy (HAM/TSP). Sequencing input: CD8+ T cells from blood. For the CDR3, the sequence is CASSTTLSYEQYF. Here is the DNA: TGTGCCAGCAGCACGACACTCTCCTACGAGCAGTACTTC.